These 20 T cell receptor beta chains came from one sample sequenced in a study of precursors of human CD4 cytotoxic T cells. Four sorted CD4+ memory subsets, central memory, effector memory, IL-7R-high TEMRA and IL-7R-negative TEMRA, were UMI-sequenced. TCRdb reprocessed the reads via MiXCR and lists one record per CDR3 protein. The sample records approximately 110 distinct CDR3 sequences, less than 45% being singletons. Sequenced material: memory CD4+ T cells from blood (PBMCs). These receptors were collected from a human donor in good health.

The sample holds one count of this clonotype. The chain recombines TRBV20-1 with TRBJ1-1; tentative D call: TRBD1 (5 bases). Germline CDR1 DFQATT, CDR2 SNEGSKA (reference sequence). The CDR3 consists of 15 residues. Between the trimmed V and J ends, which lost 5 bases and 0 bases, there was a span of 16 bases. Here the CDR3 reads CSAPFRGSMNTEAFF. CDR3 nucleotide sequence: TGCAGTGCTCCATTCCGGGGGAGCATGAACACTGAAGCTTTCTTT.

This chain joins TRBV5-1 and TRBJ2-5, with D uncertain. The V end was cut by 6 bases, the J end by 3 bases, with 15 bases between. This CDR3 comprises 14 residues. Per the germline V gene, CDR1 is SGHRS and CDR2 is YFSETQ. In DNA form, the CDR3 reads TGCGCCAGCAAATCAGCCACGGCAGAAGAGACCCAGTACTTC. The encoded protein is CASKSATAEETQYF.

This clonotype is labeled large. J is TRBJ2-7 and V is TRBV19; no reliable D call. V lost 2 bases and J lost 3, with 17 bases in between. CDR1 is LNHDA and CDR2 is SQIVND in the germline V gene (reference sequence). This CDR3 contains 16 residues. The CDR3 DNA reads TGTGCCAGTAGTATAAGGCCGGCAGCCAGCTACTACGAGCAGTACTTC. Protein sequence: CASSIRPAASYYEQYF.

This clonotype occurred a few times. The chain links TRBV18 to TRBJ2-1; 8 bases fit TRBD1. Trimming at V came to 5 bases and at J to 5 bases, leaving 5 bases not matched to a gene. Per germline, CDR1 KGHSH and CDR2 LQKENI. The CDR3 is made up of 14 amino acids. The CDR3 DNA follows: TGTGCCAGCTCATTAGGACAGGGCCACAATGAGCAGTTCTTC. It codes for CASSLGQGHNEQFF.

By share of the sample, this clonotype is large. J is TRBJ2-2 and V is TRBV29-1, with D maybe TRBD2 (5 bases). V was trimmed by 2 bases and J by 4 bases, leaving 14 bases between them. Germline values: CDR1 SQVTM, CDR2 ANQGSEA. This CDR3 contains 15 residues. The CDR3 loop reads CSVEIRGSGTGELFF. The CDR3 coding sequence is TGCAGCGTTGAAATTCGAGGGTCGGGCACCGGGGAGCTGTTTTTT.

This clonotype is large (0.1 to 1%) within its sample. The chain carries TRBV5-1 and TRBJ2-7, with 7 bases lining up with TRBD1. The CDR3 is 14 amino acids. V was pared by 0 bases and J by 2 bases, with 2 bases of the junction left unmatched. Germline V gene sequence: CDR1 SGHRS, CDR2 YFSETQ. The DNA of the CDR3 is TGCGCCAGCAGCTTGGGGGACAGAGCCTACGAGCAGTACTTC. Its protein product is CASSLGDRAYEQYF. Full variable domain (rest looked up from reference TRBV5-1 and TRBJ2-7): KAGVTQTPRYLIKTRGQQVTLSCSPISGHRSVSWYQQTPGQGLQFLFEYFSETQRNKGNFPGRFSGRQFSNSRSEMNVSTLELGDSALYLCASSLGDRAYEQYFGPGTRLTVT.

By share, this clonotype counts as large. The chain carries TRBV2 and TRBJ2-1; 11 nucleotides agree with TRBD2. This CDR3 contains 16 residues. CDR1 and CDR2 (germline): SNHLY, FYNNEI. Trimming removed 6 bases from V and 1 base from J; junction bases left unmatched: 5. CDR3 DNA sequence: TGTGCCAGCAGCCGAACTAGCGGGGGTTCCTACAATGAGCAGTTCTTC. It is translated as CASSRTSGGSYNEQFF.

This clonotype is labeled as large. In DNA, the CDR3 is TGTGCCAGCAGTTTGCCTGCAGGGACCACTGAAGCTTTCTTT. Translated: CASSLPAGTTEAFF. The chain recombines TRBV28 with TRBJ1-1; TRBD1 is a possible D gene (5 bases). Per germline, CDR1 MDHEN and CDR2 SYDVKM. Trimming shortened V by 3 bases and J by 4 bases, and 12 bases separated the two germline ends. The CDR3 has 14 amino acids.

The chain combines TRBV29-1 with TRBJ1-5, with 7 bases aligning to TRBD1. Per germline, CDR1 SQVTM and CDR2 ANQGSEA. CDR3 length: 14 amino acids. The junction had 7 bases not matched to a gene; V was cut back by 6 bases and J by 2 bases. This CDR3 is CSVPGTGGNQPQHF. The CDR3 nucleotides are TGCAGCGTGCCCGGCACAGGGGGCAATCAGCCCCAGCATTTT.

This clonotype was seen a few times. CDR3 coding DNA: TGTGCCTGGAGTGTACGGGACACCTACGAGCAGTACTTC. Protein sequence: CAWSVRDTYEQYF. V gene TRBV30 combines with J gene TRBJ2-7, with a weak D call TRBD1 (6 bases). Germline-derived CDR1 and CDR2 are GTSNPN and SVGIG (reference sequence). Trimming took 0 bases from V and 2 from J, leaving 8 bases between them. CDR3 length: 13 residues.

This clonotype is classed as large. The chain joins TRBV24-1 to TRBJ2-7, with 10 bases aligning to TRBD2. Losses at the gene ends were 3 bases for V and 6 bases for J; bases not matched to a gene: 4. The CDR3 runs to 14 residues. CDR1 and CDR2 (germline): KGHDR, SFDVKD. CDR3 sequence (DNA): TGTGCCACCAGTGATGCTAGCGGGAGACTCGAGCAGTACTTC. It codes for CATSDASGRLEQYF.

The J gene is TRBJ1-4, the V gene TRBV2; D is unresolved. Germline V gene data show CDR1 as SNHLY and CDR2 as FYNNEI. The CDR3 is 13 residues long. The germline V and J ends were trimmed by 4 bases and 5 bases, with 8 bases remaining between them. CDR3 nucleotide sequence: TGTGCCAGCAGTGTATTCGACAATGAAAAACTGTTTTTT. Translating gives CASSVFDNEKLFF.

By share, this clonotype counts as hyperexpanded (1% or more). The V gene is TRBV3-1, the J gene TRBJ2-7; D is unresolved. Trimming stripped 1 base from V and 2 bases from J, with 3 bases between. This CDR3 has 12 residues. The germline CDR1 and CDR2 sequences are LGHDT and YNNKEL (reference sequence). CDR3 DNA: TGTGCCAGCAGCCAAGTAACCTACGAGCAGTACTTC. Its translation is CASSQVTYEQYF.

This clonotype was observed a handful of times. V usage is TRBV7-8 and J usage is TRBJ2-1; TRBD2 agrees at 10 bases. The ends lost 8 bases at V and 2 bases at J; junction bases unmatched: 12. CDR1 is SGHVS and CDR2 is FQNEAQ in the germline V gene. The CDR3 runs to 17 residues. The CDR3 bases are TGTGCCAGCCACTATTTGGGTCTAGCGGGAGCCTACAATGAGCAGTTCTTC. Its translation: CASHYLGLAGAYNEQFF.

CDR3 amino acids: CSVKGGSGNTIYF. The CDR3 nucleotides are TGCAGCGTTAAGGGGGGATCTGGAAACACCATATATTTT. This rearrangement joins TRBV29-1 to TRBJ1-3; TRBD1 might be the D (6 bases). The CDR3 loop spans 13 amino acids. Trimming shortened V by 5 bases and J by 1 base, and 9 bases separated the two germline ends. Germline values: CDR1 SQVTM, CDR2 ANQGSEA.

This clonotype rates as large (0.1 to 1%). The rearrangement joins TRBV4-2 to TRBJ2-2; D is unresolved. Looked up from germline, CDR1 is LGHNA and CDR2 is YNFKEQ. This CDR3 has 16 residues. Trimming pared 0 bases from V and 0 bases from J, leaving 8 bases between. CDR3 region: CASSQERGSNTGELFF. DNA for the CDR3: TGTGCCAGCAGCCAAGAGAGAGGTTCGAACACCGGGGAGCTGTTTTTT.

By sample share, this clonotype is hyperexpanded (1% or more). The rearrangement links TRBV29-1 to TRBJ2-3; tentative D call: TRBD1 (6 bases). This CDR3 is built from 12 residues. V dropped 6 bases and J dropped 2 bases, with 9 bases sitting between them. Germline V CDR1 and CDR2: SQVTM, ANQGSEA. CDR3 sequence (DNA): TGCAGCGTCACAGGGTCCACAGATACGCAGTATTTT. It is translated as CSVTGSTDTQYF.

This clonotype is categorized as large (0.1 to 1%). The chain links TRBV29-1 to TRBJ2-5, with D hard to call. V lost 7 bases to trimming and J lost 2 bases, with 11 bases between them. The CDR3 has 12 residues. The germline CDR1 and CDR2 sequences are SQVTM and ANQGSEA. The CDR3 nucleotides are TGCAGCGGGAGAGGAGTACAAGAGACCCAGTACTTC. This translates into CSGRGVQETQYF.

Points on this clonotype: This clone may be a read error of a much larger clone one base away. The J gene is TRBJ2-1, the V gene TRBV27, with 8 nucleotides matching TRBD1. Germline loops: CDR1 MNHEY, CDR2 SMNVEV (reference sequence). The CDR3 runs to 16 residues. The CDR3 here is CDSSSISADRVNEQFF. The CDR3 coding sequence is TGTGACAGCAGTTCCATTTCCGCGGACAGGGTCAATGAGCAGTTCTTC.

This clonotype rates as large (0.1 to 1%). The rearrangement links TRBV9 to TRBJ2-2, with 13 positions matching TRBD2. Germline CDR1 is SGDLS and CDR2 is YYNGEE. Trimming at V came to 4 bases and at J to 6 bases, leaving 12 bases not matched to a gene. The CDR3 covers 18 residues. The CDR3 region has the DNA TGTGCCAGCAGCTCAAGACTAGCGGGAGGAGTTCGGGCCGGGGAGCTGTTTTTT. This gives the protein CASSSRLAGGVRAGELFF.